This T cell receptor (beta chain) emerged from a study of technical replicates of blood from a handful of donors. The V gene's germline CDR1 is SQVTM and CDR2 ANQGSEA. V shed 6 bases and J shed 3 bases, with 10 bases lying between them. This CDR3 region has 12 residues. Only in-frame clones appear in the TCRdb table, and some are missing; sequencing was by immunoSEQ multiplex PCR. The data show tens of thousands of clones, with roughly 98% seen just once and approximately 0.15% held by the top ten. The TCR originated in a human donor in good health. The sample consisted of T cells isolated from PBMCs. V usage is TRBV29-1 and J usage is TRBJ2-3; a weak D match, TRBD2 (6 bases). The CDR3 nucleotides read TGCAGCGTCGCGGAGGGGACAGATACGCAGTATTTT. It encodes CSVAEGTDTQYF.